A single sample is the source of the 5 T cell receptor beta chains below, sequenced in a study of cytomegalovirus exposure and HLA in healthy donors. The study ran its PCR with 60 Vbeta and 13 Jbeta primers. Sequencing used immunoSEQ multiplex PCR; TCRdb keeps in-frame clones, though not all of them. The sample table includes 50,000 or so clones. Sample: PBMCs. The source of these receptors is a woman aged 18-29 years in good health and CMV-seronegative.

The chain carries TRBV25-1 and TRBJ1-2; D not certain. V dropped 1 base and J dropped 2 bases, with 5 bases sitting between them. Per the germline V gene, CDR1 is MGHDK and CDR2 is SYGVNS. The CDR3 extends over 13 amino acids. This chain's CDR3 is CASSESLNYGYTF. The CDR3 DNA reads as TGTGCCAGCAGTGAATCCCTCAACTATGGCTACACCTTC.

The chain joins TRBV18 to TRBJ1-5; 7 nucleotides match TRBD1. With V trimmed by 8 bases and J by 7 bases, 14 bases remained unmatched. The CDR3 spans 15 residues. CDR1 KGHSH and CDR2 LQKENI come from the germline V gene. The CDR3 nucleotides read TGTGCCAGCACCCCGACAGGGCCAGGCAGCCAGCCCCAGCATTTT. Amino acid sequence: CASTPTGPGSQPQHF.

V and J are TRBV6-1 and TRBJ1-2, with D uncertain. CDR1 and CDR2 (germline): MNHNS, SASEGT. Trimming stripped 2 bases from V and 14 bases from J, with 24 bases between. The CDR3 is made up of 15 amino acids. CDR3 protein: CASSEYASRGLGQTF. The CDR3 DNA reads as TGTGCCAGCAGTGAATATGCGTCGCGGGGTCTGGGCCAGACCTTC.

The rearrangement links TRBV28 to TRBJ2-7; the match to TRBD1 covers 8 bases. Germline assignment: CDR1 MDHEN and CDR2 SYDVKM. The CDR3 sequence is 17 residues long. Trimming removed 3 bases from V and 3 bases from J; junction bases left unmatched: 13. The CDR3 loop is CASSLNWGQVVVYEQYF. CDR3 coding DNA: TGTGCCAGCAGTTTGAATTGGGGACAGGTTGTTGTCTACGAGCAGTACTTC.

The V and J genes are TRBV2 and TRBJ1-2, with TRBD1 identical over 10 bases. V trimming: 5 bases; J trimming: 4 bases; junction bases outside the gene matches: 7. The CDR3 sequence is 15 residues long. Germline V gene sequence: CDR1 SNHLY, CDR2 FYNNEI. The CDR3 DNA follows: TGTGCCAGCAGTTCGACAGGGGGCGCGCTCTATGGCTACACCTTC. Amino acid sequence: CASSSTGGALYGYTF.